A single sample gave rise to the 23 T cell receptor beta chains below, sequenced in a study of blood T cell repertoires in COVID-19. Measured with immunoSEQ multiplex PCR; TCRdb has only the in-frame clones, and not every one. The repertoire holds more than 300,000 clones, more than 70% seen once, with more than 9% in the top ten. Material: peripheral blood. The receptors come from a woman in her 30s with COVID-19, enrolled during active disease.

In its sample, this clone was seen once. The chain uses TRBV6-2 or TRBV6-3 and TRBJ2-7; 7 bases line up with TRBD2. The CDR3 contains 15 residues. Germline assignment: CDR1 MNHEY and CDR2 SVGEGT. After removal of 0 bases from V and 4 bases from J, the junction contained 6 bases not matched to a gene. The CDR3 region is CASSYSGGSRYEQYF. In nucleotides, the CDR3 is TGTGCCAGCAGTTACTCTGGCGGGAGTCGTTACGAGCAGTACTTC.

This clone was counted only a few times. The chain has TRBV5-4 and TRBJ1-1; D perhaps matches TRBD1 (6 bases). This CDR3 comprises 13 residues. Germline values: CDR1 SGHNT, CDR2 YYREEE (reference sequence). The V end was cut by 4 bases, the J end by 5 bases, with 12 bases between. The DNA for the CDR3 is TGTGCCAGCAGCCCAGGGGTTGGGACTGAAGCTTTCTTT. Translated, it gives CASSPGVGTEAFF.

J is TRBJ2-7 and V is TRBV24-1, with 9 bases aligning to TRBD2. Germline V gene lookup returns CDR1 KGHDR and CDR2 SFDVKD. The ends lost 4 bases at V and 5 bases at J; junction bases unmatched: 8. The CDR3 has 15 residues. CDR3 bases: TGTGCCACCAGTGAGTCCGGGACTAGCCTGGACGAGCAGTACTTC. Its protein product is CATSESGTSLDEQYF.

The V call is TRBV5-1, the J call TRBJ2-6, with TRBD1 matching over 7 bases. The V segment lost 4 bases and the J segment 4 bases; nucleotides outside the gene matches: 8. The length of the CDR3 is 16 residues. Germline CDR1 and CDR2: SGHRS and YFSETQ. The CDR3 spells CASSLKGAEGANVLTF. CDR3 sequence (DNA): TGCGCCAGCAGCCTGAAGGGGGCGGAAGGGGCCAACGTCCTGACTTTC.

The CDR3 DNA follows: TGTGCCAGCGAGGCGGGAGGAGGATACGAGCAGTACTTC. Translating gives CASEAGGGYEQYF. V is TRBV6-5 and J is TRBJ2-7; 8 bases agree with TRBD2. This CDR3 is built from 13 residues. Germline V lookup: CDR1 MNHEY, CDR2 SVGAGI. With V trimmed by 8 bases and J by 4 bases, 7 bases remained unmatched.

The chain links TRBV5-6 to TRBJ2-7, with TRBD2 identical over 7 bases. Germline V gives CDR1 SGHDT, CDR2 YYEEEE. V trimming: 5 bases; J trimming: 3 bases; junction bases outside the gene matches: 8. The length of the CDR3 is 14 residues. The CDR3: CASRPGGNLYEQYF. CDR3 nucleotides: TGTGCCAGCAGGCCCGGGGGGAATCTCTACGAGCAGTACTTC.

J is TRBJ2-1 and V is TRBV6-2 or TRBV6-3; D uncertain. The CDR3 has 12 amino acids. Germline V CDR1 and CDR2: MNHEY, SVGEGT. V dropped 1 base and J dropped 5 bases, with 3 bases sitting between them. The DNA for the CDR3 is TGTGCCAGCAGTTACTGGCACAATGAGCAGTTCTTC. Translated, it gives CASSYWHNEQFF.

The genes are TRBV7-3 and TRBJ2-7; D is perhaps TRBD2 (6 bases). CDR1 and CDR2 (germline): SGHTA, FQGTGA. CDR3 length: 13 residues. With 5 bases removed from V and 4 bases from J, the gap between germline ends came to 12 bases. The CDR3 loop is CASSQTRDYEQYF. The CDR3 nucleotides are TGTGCCAGCAGCCAAACGCGGGATTACGAGCAGTACTTC.

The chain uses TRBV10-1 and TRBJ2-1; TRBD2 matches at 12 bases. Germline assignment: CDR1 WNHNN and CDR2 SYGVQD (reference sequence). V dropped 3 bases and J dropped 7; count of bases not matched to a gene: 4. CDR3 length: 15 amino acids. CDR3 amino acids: CASSEGLAGWNEQFF. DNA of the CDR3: TGCGCCAGCAGTGAAGGACTAGCGGGATGGAATGAGCAGTTCTTC.

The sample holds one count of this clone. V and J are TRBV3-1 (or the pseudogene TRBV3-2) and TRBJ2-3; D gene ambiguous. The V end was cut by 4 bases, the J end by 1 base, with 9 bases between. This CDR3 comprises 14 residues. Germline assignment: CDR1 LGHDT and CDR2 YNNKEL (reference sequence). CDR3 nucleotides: TGTGCCAGCAGCCCCTCCAGTCGCACAGATACGCAGTATTTT. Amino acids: CASSPSSRTDTQYF.

DNA of the CDR3: TGTGCCAGCAGCTTAGGAGGCCTCCAGGGGGCGAACACCGGGGAGCTGTTTTTT. It translates to CASSLGGLQGANTGELFF. The genes are TRBV7-8 and TRBJ2-2; 7 nucleotides agree with TRBD1. The V gene end was trimmed by 1 base and the J gene end by 0 bases; junction bases not matched to a gene: 8. The CDR3 spans 18 residues. Germline V gene lookup returns CDR1 SGHVS and CDR2 FQNEAQ.

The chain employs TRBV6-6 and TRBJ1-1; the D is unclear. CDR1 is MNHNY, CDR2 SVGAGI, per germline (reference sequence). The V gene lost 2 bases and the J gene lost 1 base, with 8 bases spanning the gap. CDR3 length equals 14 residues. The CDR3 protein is CASSYGGQNTEAFF. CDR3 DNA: TGTGCCAGCAGTTACGGCGGTCAGAACACTGAAGCTTTCTTT.

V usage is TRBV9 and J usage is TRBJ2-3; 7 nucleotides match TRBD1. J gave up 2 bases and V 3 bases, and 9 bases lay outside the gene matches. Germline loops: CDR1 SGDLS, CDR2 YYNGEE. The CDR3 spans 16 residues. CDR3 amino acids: CASSAVTGDLTDTQYF. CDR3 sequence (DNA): TGTGCCAGCAGCGCAGTAACAGGGGACCTCACAGATACGCAGTATTTT.

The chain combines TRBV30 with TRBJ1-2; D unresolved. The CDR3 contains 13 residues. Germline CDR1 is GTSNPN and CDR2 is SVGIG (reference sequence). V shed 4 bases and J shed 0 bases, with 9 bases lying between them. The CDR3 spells CAWNKDTNYGYTF. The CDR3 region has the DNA TGTGCCTGGAACAAAGATACTAACTATGGCTACACCTTC.

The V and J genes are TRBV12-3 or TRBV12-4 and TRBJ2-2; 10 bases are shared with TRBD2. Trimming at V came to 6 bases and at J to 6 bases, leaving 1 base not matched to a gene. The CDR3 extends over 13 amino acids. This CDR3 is CASRLAGPGELFF. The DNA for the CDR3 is TGTGCCAGCAGACTAGCGGGACCCGGGGAGCTGTTTTTT.

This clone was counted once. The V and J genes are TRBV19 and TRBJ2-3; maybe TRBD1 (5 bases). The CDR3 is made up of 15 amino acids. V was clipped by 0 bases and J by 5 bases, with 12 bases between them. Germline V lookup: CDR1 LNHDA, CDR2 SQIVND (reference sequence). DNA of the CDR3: TGTGCCAGTAGTATAGATAGGGGTTTGGAAGATACGCAGTATTTT. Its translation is CASSIDRGLEDTQYF.

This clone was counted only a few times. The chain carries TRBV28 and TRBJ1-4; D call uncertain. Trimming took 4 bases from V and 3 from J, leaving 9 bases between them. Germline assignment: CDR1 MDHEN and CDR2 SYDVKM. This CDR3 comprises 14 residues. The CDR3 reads CASSYGLSNEKLFF. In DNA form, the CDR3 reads TGTGCCAGCAGTTACGGTTTGTCTAATGAAAAACTGTTTTTT. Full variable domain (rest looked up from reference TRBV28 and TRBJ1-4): DVKVTQSSRYLVKRTGEKVFLECVQDMDHENMFWYRQDPGLGLRLIYFSYDVKMKEKGDIPEGYSVSREKKERFSLILESASTNQTSMYLCASSYGLSNEKLFFGSGTQLSVL.

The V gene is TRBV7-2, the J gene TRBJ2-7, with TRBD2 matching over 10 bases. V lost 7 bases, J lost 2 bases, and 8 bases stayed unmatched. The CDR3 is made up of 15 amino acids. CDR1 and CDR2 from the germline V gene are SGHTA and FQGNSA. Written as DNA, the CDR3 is TGTGCCAGCACCGAAATAGCGGGAGGACCCTACGAGCAGTACTTC. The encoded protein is CASTEIAGGPYEQYF.

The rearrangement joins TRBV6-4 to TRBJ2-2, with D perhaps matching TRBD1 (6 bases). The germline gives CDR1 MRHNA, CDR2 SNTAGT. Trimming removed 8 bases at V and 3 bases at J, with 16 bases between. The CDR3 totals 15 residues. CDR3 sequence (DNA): TGTGCCAGCCGCTTACAGGGTGGGGACACCGGGGAGCTGTTTTTT. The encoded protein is CASRLQGGDTGELFF.

CDR3: CASSPPTRVVADTQYF. CDR3 nucleotides: TGTGCCAGCAGCCCCCCGACTAGAGTAGTTGCAGATACGCAGTATTTT. This sequence joins TRBV7-9 and TRBJ2-3; perhaps TRBD2 as D (6 bases). The CDR3 extends over 16 amino acids. The germline gives CDR1 SEHNR, CDR2 FQNEAQ (reference sequence). Trimming took 5 bases from V and 4 from J, leaving 19 bases between them.

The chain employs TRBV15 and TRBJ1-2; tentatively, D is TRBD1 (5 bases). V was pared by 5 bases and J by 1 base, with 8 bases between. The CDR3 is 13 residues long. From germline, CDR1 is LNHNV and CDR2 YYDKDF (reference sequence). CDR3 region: CATSPGGNYGYTF. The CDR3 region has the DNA TGTGCCACCAGCCCGGGGGGTAACTATGGCTACACCTTC.

CDR3 in amino acids: CASSSTRDRGPGYTF. CDR3 DNA: TGTGCCAGCAGCTCAACCCGGGACAGGGGGCCCGGCTACACCTTC. The chain uses TRBV7-2 and TRBJ1-2; the match to TRBD1 covers 12 bases. In germline, CDR1 is SGHTA, CDR2 FQGNSA. V lost 4 bases, J lost 8 bases, and 8 bases stayed unmatched. The CDR3 has 15 amino acids.

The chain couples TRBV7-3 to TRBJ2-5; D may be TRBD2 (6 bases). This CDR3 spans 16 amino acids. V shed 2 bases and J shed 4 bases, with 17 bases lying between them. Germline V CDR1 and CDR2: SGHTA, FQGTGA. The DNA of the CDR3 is TGTGCCAGCAGCTTAGATCCCCCGGGAGTAGGAGAGACCCAGTACTTC. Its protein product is CASSLDPPGVGETQYF. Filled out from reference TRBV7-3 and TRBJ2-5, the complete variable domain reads GAGVSQTPSNKVTEKGKYVELRCDPISGHTALYWYRQSLGQGPEFLIYFQGTGAADDSGLPNDRFFAVRPEGSVSTLKIQRTERGDSAVYLCASSLDPPGVGETQYFGPGTRLLVL.